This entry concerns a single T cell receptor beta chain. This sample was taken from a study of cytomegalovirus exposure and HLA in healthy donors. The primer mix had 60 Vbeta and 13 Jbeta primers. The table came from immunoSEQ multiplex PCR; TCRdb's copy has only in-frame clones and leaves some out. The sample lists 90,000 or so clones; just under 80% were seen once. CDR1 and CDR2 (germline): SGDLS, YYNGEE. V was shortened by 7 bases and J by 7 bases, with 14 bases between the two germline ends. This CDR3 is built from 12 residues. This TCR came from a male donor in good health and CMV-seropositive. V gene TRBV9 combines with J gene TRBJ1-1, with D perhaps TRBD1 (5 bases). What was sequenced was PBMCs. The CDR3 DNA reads TGTGCCAGCGGACTAGTTGGGGGTGAAGCTTTCTTT. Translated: CASGLVGGEAFF. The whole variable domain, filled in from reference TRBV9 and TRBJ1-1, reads DSGVTQTPKHLITATGQRVTLRCSPRSGDLSVYWYQQSLDQGLQFLIQYYNGEERAKGNILERFSAQQFPDLHSELNLSSLELGDSALYFCASGLVGGEAFFGQGTRLTVV.